Each of the 21 T cell receptor beta chains below was sequenced from the same sample in a study of T cell responses to AZD1222 COVID-19 vaccine (dated by TCRdb to the early 2020s). To prepare the library, the immunoSEQ multiplex PCR assay was applied. TCRdb holds this immuneACCESS table with in-frame rearrangements only. Some clones are missing; in checked studies, unresolved V genes explain under half, and the rest has no known cause. The sample table records roughly 170,000 clones; 94% of these occur just once. The ten biggest clones cover around 1.5% of the sample. The time point label, as the study defines it: about 28 days (+/-7) after the second vaccine dose. Sequenced material: peripheral blood, taken 28 days after the second AZD1222 dose. These receptors were collected from an adult who received the AZD1222 COVID-19 vaccine.

This clone has just one count. The rearrangement links TRBV2 to TRBJ2-5; TRBD1 is a possible D gene (5 bases). Germline lookup yields CDR1 SNHLY and CDR2 FYNNEI. The CDR3 is made up of 15 amino acids. Trimming took off 6 bases at V and 5 bases at J, with 19 bases between the two ends. The CDR3 is CASSLRQTLGETQYF. The CDR3 bases are TGTGCCAGCAGCCTACGACAGACGCTCGGTGAGACCCAGTACTTC.

This rearrangement joins TRBV9 to TRBJ1-1; possible D gene TRBD1, 6 bases. CDR1 and CDR2 from the germline V gene are SGDLS and YYNGEE. V lost 4 bases, J lost 1 base, and 11 bases lay in between. The CDR3 sequence is 14 residues long. CDR3 amino acids: CASSTMDRNTEAFF. In nucleotides, the CDR3 is TGTGCCAGCAGCACCATGGACAGGAACACTGAAGCTTTCTTT.

The CDR3 is CASSLGGFRGRETQYF. As DNA, the CDR3 is TGTGCCAGCAGTTTGGGAGGGTTTAGGGGGCGGGAGACCCAGTACTTC. The chain is built from TRBV28 and TRBJ2-5; D assignment may be TRBD1 or TRBD2 (7 bases each). Trimming left V 3 bases short and J 5 bases short, with 19 bases between. Germline V gene data show CDR1 as MDHEN and CDR2 as SYDVKM. The CDR3 is made up of 16 amino acids.

This chain uses TRBV10-3 with TRBJ2-3; D remains ambiguous. V gave up 3 bases and J gave up 2 bases, with 3 bases separating them. The CDR3 has 12 amino acids. CDR1 ENHRY and CDR2 SYGVKD come from the germline V gene. The CDR3 sequence: CAISEATDTQYF. Written as DNA, the CDR3 is TGTGCCATCAGTGAAGCCACAGATACGCAGTATTTT.

The rearrangement links TRBV11-2 to TRBJ1-4; D gene unclear. The CDR3 has 13 residues. The V and J ends lost 5 bases and 5 bases respectively, with 9 bases between them. The germline V gene encodes CDR1 SGHAT and CDR2 FQNNGV. DNA of the CDR3: TGTGCCAGCAGCCCCTTAGGGAATGAAAAACTGTTTTTT. Residues: CASSPLGNEKLFF.

V gene TRBV27 combines with J gene TRBJ1-2; 7 bases are shared with TRBD1. The CDR3 sequence is 13 residues long. With V trimmed by 4 bases and J by 4 bases, 3 bases remained unmatched. The germline gives CDR1 MNHEY, CDR2 SMNVEV (reference sequence). The CDR3 DNA follows: TGTGCCAGCAGTTCGCGACAGGGCTATGGCTACACCTTC. Its protein product is CASSSRQGYGYTF.

The chain combines TRBV7-2 with TRBJ1-3; the D gene is possibly TRBD1 (5 bases). Germline-derived CDR1 and CDR2 are SGHTA and FQGNSA. V was shortened by 2 bases and J by 1 base, with 9 bases between the two germline ends. This CDR3 has 15 residues. CDR3 bases: TGTGCCAGCAGCTTATGGGGGAGATCTGGAAACACCATATATTTT. It translates to CASSLWGRSGNTIYF.

The chain links TRBV6-6 to TRBJ1-1; TRBD1 might be the D (5 bases). V lost 7 bases to trimming and J lost 7 bases, with 19 bases between them. This CDR3 spans 14 amino acids. The germline CDR1 and CDR2 sequences are MNHNY and SVGAGI (reference sequence). In nucleotides, the CDR3 is TGTGCCAGCATCCCGGGACCGGCTAACGGTGAAGCTTTCTTT. Amino acid sequence: CASIPGPANGEAFF.

The V call is TRBV7-9, the J call TRBJ2-7; D might be TRBD2 (5 bases). Germline V gene data show CDR1 as SEHNR and CDR2 as FQNEAQ (reference sequence). There are 12 residues in the CDR3. The V gene lost 5 bases and the J gene lost 8 bases, with 13 bases spanning the gap. The CDR3 is CASSRPGDKQYF. The CDR3 nucleotides are TGTGCCAGCAGCCGCCCCGGGGATAAGCAGTACTTC. Combining the CDR3 with reference TRBV7-9 and TRBJ2-7 gives the whole variable domain DTGVSQNPRHKITKRGQNVTFRCDPISEHNRLYWYRQTLGQGPEFLTYFQNEAQLEKSRLLSDRFSAERPKGSFSTLEIQRTEQGDSAMYLCASSRPGDKQYFGPGTRLTVT.

CDR3 nucleotide sequence: TGTGCCAGCAGTCTTAGCAGGGTGGGGCTAGGGTTTCCCAGGCACACCTTC. This translates into CASSLSRVGLGFPRHTF. The chain has TRBV28 and TRBJ1-2, with D perhaps TRBD1 (5 bases). The CDR3 loop spans 17 amino acids. V shed 5 bases and J shed 12 bases, with 31 bases lying between them. Per germline, CDR1 MDHEN and CDR2 SYDVKM.

This chain connects TRBV4-3 to TRBJ1-1; the D is unclear. The CDR3 is made up of 15 amino acids. Germline lookup yields CDR1 LGHNA and CDR2 YSLEER. Between the trimmed V and J ends, which lost 1 base and 4 bases, there was a span of 13 bases. CDR3 sequence reads: CASSQGGTKATEAFF. DNA of the CDR3: TGCGCCAGCAGCCAAGGGGGTACAAAGGCCACTGAAGCTTTCTTT.

This clone has a handful of counts. This sequence joins TRBV4-1 and TRBJ2-1; 11 bases agree with TRBD2. The trim removed 1 base at V and 5 bases at J, leaving 7 bases unmatched. Germline V lookup: CDR1 MGHRA, CDR2 YSYEKL. CDR3 length equals 17 residues. This CDR3 reads CASSQGLLAGGHNEQFF. In nucleotides, the CDR3 is TGCGCCAGCAGCCAAGGGCTTCTAGCGGGGGGACACAATGAGCAGTTCTTC.

This chain joins TRBV19 and TRBJ1-5; TRBD1 is a possible D gene (5 bases). The CDR3 has 15 residues. The ends were cut back, 1 base at V and 7 bases at J, with 14 bases in the middle. The germline V gene encodes CDR1 LNHDA and CDR2 SQIVND (reference sequence). The CDR3 sequence is CASSIGRQRGQPQHF. Written as DNA, the CDR3 is TGTGCCAGTAGTATAGGTCGACAGCGAGGGCAGCCCCAGCATTTT.

This chain links TRBV14 with TRBJ2-1, with D possibly being TRBD1 or TRBD2 (5 bases each). Trimming shortened V by 0 bases and J by 7 bases, and 13 bases separated the two germline ends. Germline assignment: CDR1 SGHDN and CDR2 FVKESK. The CDR3 is 15 amino acids. CDR3 region: CASSQDFGGWNEQFF. CDR3 sequence (DNA): TGTGCCAGCAGCCAAGATTTTGGGGGATGGAATGAGCAGTTCTTC.

V gene TRBV6-6 combines with J gene TRBJ1-6; 8 nucleotides line up with TRBD1. V lost 2 bases to trimming and J lost 5 bases; unmatched junction nucleotides: 5. The germline gives CDR1 MNHNY, CDR2 SVGAGI (reference sequence). This CDR3 is 16 amino acids long. CDR3 bases: TGTGCCAGCAGTTACACGCCGGACAGGGATAATTCACCCCTCCACTTT. Protein product: CASSYTPDRDNSPLHF.

This chain uses TRBV6-5 with TRBJ1-2; TRBD1 matches at 8 bases. There are 16 residues in the CDR3. The junction had 7 bases not matched to a gene; V was cut back by 0 bases and J by 4 bases. Per the germline V gene, CDR1 is MNHEY and CDR2 is SVGAGI. The CDR3 loop is CASSYSSQGGIYGYTF. CDR3 in DNA: TGTGCCAGCAGTTACTCATCACAGGGGGGAATCTATGGCTACACCTTC.

This chain uses TRBV6-2 or TRBV6-3 with TRBJ2-5; the match to TRBD1 covers 8 bases. Germline lookup yields CDR1 MNHEY and CDR2 SVGEGT. The CDR3 length is 14 residues. The J segment lost 2 bases and the V segment lost 5 bases, leaving 4 bases of the junction unmatched. The CDR3 DNA follows: TGTGCCAGCAGTCGACAGGGGCTACAAGAGACCCAGTACTTC. Translating gives CASSRQGLQETQYF.

The V gene is TRBV11-2, the J gene TRBJ2-1; 8 bases match TRBD2. This CDR3 has 14 amino acids. CDR1 SGHAT and CDR2 FQNNGV come from the germline V gene. Trimming removed 1 base from V and 7 bases from J; junction bases left unmatched: 3. The CDR3 loop is CASSLAGGWNEQFF. The CDR3 nucleotides are TGTGCCAGCAGCTTAGCGGGGGGGTGGAATGAGCAGTTCTTC. The variable domain in full, with the rest retrieved from reference TRBV11-2 and TRBJ2-1, is EAGVAQSPRYKIIEKRQSVAFWCNPISGHATLYWYQQILGQGPKLLIQFQNNGVVDDSQLPKDRFSAERLKGVDSTLKIQPAKLEDSAVYLCASSLAGGWNEQFFGPGTRLTVL.

The V call is TRBV7-9, the J call TRBJ1-2, with D unresolved. V was clipped by 2 bases and J by 1 base, with 5 bases between them. The CDR3 runs 13 residues. Germline assignment: CDR1 SEHNR and CDR2 FQNEAQ (reference sequence). CDR3 residues: CASSLRDNYGYTF. Written as DNA, the CDR3 is TGTGCCAGCAGCTTAAGAGATAACTATGGCTACACCTTC.

The V gene is TRBV27, the J gene TRBJ2-3; 9 nucleotides match TRBD2. The CDR3 runs to 14 residues. V shed 7 bases, J shed 4 bases, and the junction held 6 bases outside the gene matches. Germline CDR1 MNHEY, CDR2 SMNVEV (reference sequence). The CDR3 coding sequence is TGTGCCAGCACCTTAGCGGGAGACTCAGATACGCAGTATTTT. Its translation: CASTLAGDSDTQYF.

This chain uses TRBV7-9 with TRBJ1-3, with D uncertain. The CDR3 covers 19 residues. Trimming stripped 4 bases from V and 3 bases from J, with 25 bases between. Germline V gene sequence: CDR1 SEHNR, CDR2 FQNEAQ (reference sequence). The CDR3 region has the DNA TGTGCCAGCAGCTCTTGGGGAACCCGGGAGGCCCTGAGTGGAAACACCATATATTTT. Its protein product is CASSSWGTREALSGNTIYF.